This T cell receptor beta chain is from a study of CD8 T cells in Susac syndrome (dated by TCRdb to about 2019). About the study as a whole: The study used repertoire sequencing to test whether antigen drove CD8+ T cell activation and differentiation in Susac syndrome. Overall study results and their limits: The TCR sequencing and HLA analysis was acknowledged to have included a relatively small number of individuals.

Peripheral blood CD8+ and CD4+ T cells from healthy donors, Susac syndrome patients and multiple sclerosis patients were profiled using high-throughput TCR beta sequencing. Healthy donors were age- and sex-matched controls. CD8+ TEMRA cells were enriched by FACS, while bulk CD8+ and CD4+ T cells were purified by magnetic negative isolation. Blood was drawn into EDTA tubes, processed within 24 hours, and PBMCs were isolated by density gradient centrifugation. PBMCs intended for TCR sequencing were cryopreserved in liquid nitrogen and thawed later in a water bath at 37 degrees C. A purity of at least 90% was achieved for sorted or isolated CD4+, CD8+ and CD8+ TEMRA cells. Details on this clonotype: Which antigen it targets is not known. Per-base qualities were not stored, and no clone one base away is much larger.

RNA was extracted with the RNeasy kit and about 0.45 to 1 ug was reverse transcribed using random hexamers. The immunoSEQ multiplex PCR assay, covering 54 Vbeta and 13 Jbeta segments, was used to amplify TCR beta CDR3 regions. To correct PCR amplification bias, a synthetic template baseline was used for both primer optimization and computational correction. As for the authors' bioinformatics: Reads were annotated to V, D and J genes according to IMGT and were analyzed with immunoSEQ Analyzer, with only productive sequences retained. To calculate clonality, Shannon entropy was normalized by log2 of the number of productive unique sequences and then subtracted from one. For each patient and control, public and private clones were evaluated among the 100 most prevalent clones. Susac-specific clones were defined as absent from healthy and MS cohorts, over a thousand published viral clones and other ImmuneACCESS disease sequences. The public sequencing data were trimmed at Q25 with fastp and processed into clonotypes with MiXCR by TCRdb, which kept only in-frame beta chains. Rows with one shared CDR3 protein collapse into an entry with the most common genes and DNA. The V and J calls and clone size come from TCRdb's table, not from the authors' own analysis. The sample table lists approximately 160,000 distinct CDR3 sequences, roughly 95% of them with a count of one. The ten biggest clones cover 0.13% of the sample.

This receptor was identified in a human donor in good health. Input material: CD4+ T cells from PBMCs.

The CDR3 in this case is CASSLMGQNTEAFF. Read as DNA, the sequence is TGTGCCAGCAGCTTAATGGGACAGAACACTGAAGCTTTCTTT. The V gene is TRBV7-9 and the J gene is TRBJ1-1, with a tentative D gene TRBD1 over 6 matching bases. From the germline V gene (reference sequence), CDR1 is SEHNR and CDR2 is FQNEAQ. V and J are truncated by 2 bases and 1 base respectively, leaving an intervening sequence of 8 bases. The CDR3 runs 14 residues from the cysteine to the phenylalanine. The sequence is cut down to CDR3 DNA, 42 bases in frame from base 1.